These 26 T cell receptor beta chains were all obtained from the same sample, sequenced in a study of T cells in Graves' hyperthyroidism and ophthalmopathy. Amplified regions were TCR beta CDR3 sequences from RNA transcripts. HTBI primers were the set used in a first-round RT-PCR of the TCR CDR3. From the multiplex PCR reads, TCRdb called clonotypes with MiXCR, one entry per CDR3 protein. Of 370,000 or so distinct CDR3 sequences in the sample, about 14% are singletons; the top ten hold around 21%. Sequenced input: blood. Receptor source: a man aged 25 to 45 with Graves' hyperthyroidism that later progressed to Graves' ophthalmopathy.

This clonotype was detected only a few times. This chain uses TRBV20-1 with TRBJ1-2; TRBD1 is a possible D gene (5 bases). Deletions cut 6 bases from V and 5 bases from J, with 13 bases between. This CDR3 is built from 12 residues. CDR1 and CDR2 from the germline V gene are DFQATT and SNEGSKA (reference sequence). CDR3 residues: CSAGVGDYGYTF. The DNA of the CDR3 is TGCAGTGCGGGGGTGGGGGATTATGGCTACACCTTC.

This clonotype was counted a few times. V and J are TRBV5-4 and TRBJ2-3, with D possibly TRBD1 on 5 matching bases. Trimming pared 1 base from V and 0 bases from J, leaving 12 bases between. Germline CDR1 is SGHNT and CDR2 is YYREEE (reference sequence). The CDR3 spans 16 residues. CDR3 nucleotide sequence: TGTGCCAGCAGCTTGAGAGTCGACAGTAGCACAGATACGCAGTATTTT. Its protein is CASSLRVDSSTDTQYF.

V is TRBV6-5 and J is TRBJ1-2; D not resolved. This CDR3 region has 15 residues. Germline V gene sequence: CDR1 MNHEY, CDR2 SVGAGI. Deletions cut 0 bases from V and 0 bases from J, with 8 bases between. The CDR3 DNA sequence: TGTGCCAGCAGTTACTCGAAGTACGCTAACTATGGCTACACCTTC. Protein: CASSYSKYANYGYTF.

The table lists this clonotype with many counts. The rearrangement joins TRBV11-1 to TRBJ1-1, with 7 bases aligning to TRBD1. There are 15 residues in the CDR3. Germline assignment: CDR1 SGHAT and CDR2 FQDESV (reference sequence). Unmatched junction bases numbered 10, after V lost 5 bases and J lost 4 bases. The CDR3 coding sequence is TGTGCCAGCAGCCCCGAGGGGGCCCTAGCCACTGAAGCTTTCTTT. Protein product: CASSPEGALATEAFF.

This clonotype came up many times. The V call is TRBV5-6, the J call TRBJ2-2; 10 bases map to TRBD2. Germline CDR1 is SGHDT and CDR2 is YYEEEE. This CDR3 region has 18 residues. V lost 4 bases, J lost 5 bases, and 14 bases stayed unmatched. In nucleotides, the CDR3 is TGTGCCAGCAGCCCCGTCCAGCGGGGGGGATTACAAACCGGGGAGCTGTTTTTT. Translated, it gives CASSPVQRGGLQTGELFF.

The sample holds many counts of this clonotype. The chain uses TRBV28 and TRBJ1-1; D call uncertain. Trimming removed 2 bases from V and 2 bases from J, with 9 bases in between. The CDR3 extends over 14 amino acids. Germline loops: CDR1 MDHEN, CDR2 SYDVKM. As DNA, the CDR3 is TGTGCCAGCAGTTTAGTGCAGAAAAACACTGAAGCTTTCTTT. Its translation is CASSLVQKNTEAFF.

This clonotype was seen ten or more times. This sequence joins TRBV5-1 and TRBJ2-3; perhaps TRBD1 as D (8 bases). Per the germline V gene, CDR1 is SGHRS and CDR2 is YFSETQ. V was pared by 4 bases and J by 5 bases, with 20 bases between. This CDR3 region has 16 residues. CDR3 sequence (DNA): TGCGCCAGCAGCCCCCAGGGGGCTTTAGCGGGAGATACGCAGTATTTT. Encoded protein: CASSPQGALAGDTQYF.

This clonotype occurred many times. The chain couples TRBV12-3 or TRBV12-4 to TRBJ2-4, with 10 positions matching TRBD1. The CDR3 runs to 16 residues. V dropped 5 bases and J dropped 7; count of bases not matched to a gene: 11. The CDR3 DNA follows: TGTGCCAGCAGTCTCCACGGGGACAGGGGTCGGAACATTCAGTACTTC. It yields the protein CASSLHGDRGRNIQYF.

This clonotype has at least ten counts. The V gene is TRBV7-9, the J gene TRBJ1-6; D remains ambiguous. Germline CDR1 SEHNR, CDR2 FQNEAQ (reference sequence). This CDR3 is 13 amino acids long. Trimming left V 1 base short and J 13 bases short, with 11 bases between. The CDR3 nucleotides are TGTGCCAGCAGCTTAGAGGAACTCCCCCCCCTCCACTTT. This codes for CASSLEELPPLHF.

This clonotype was counted between two and nine times. The rearrangement links TRBV27 to TRBJ2-5; 7 nucleotides align to TRBD2. V was clipped by 3 bases and J by 5 bases; unmatched bases: 9. Per the germline V gene, CDR1 is MNHEY and CDR2 is SMNVEV (reference sequence). The CDR3 has 15 amino acids. CDR3: CASSFASGPRETQYF. CDR3 DNA: TGTGCCAGCAGTTTCGCTAGCGGCCCCCGGGAGACCCAGTACTTC.

This clonotype occurred many times. V gene TRBV12-3 or TRBV12-4 combines with J gene TRBJ2-7, with 7 nucleotides matching TRBD2. V lost 3 bases, J lost 3 bases, and 8 bases stayed unmatched. This CDR3 spans 15 amino acids. The CDR3 DNA reads TGTGCCAGCAGTTTTGTCGCGGGGGACTTCTACGAGCAGTACTTC. This gives the protein CASSFVAGDFYEQYF.

There are a few counts of this clonotype. The J gene is TRBJ1-1, the V gene TRBV30, with 10 bases lining up with TRBD1. Per the germline V gene, CDR1 is GTSNPN and CDR2 is SVGIG (reference sequence). Trimming took 0 bases from V and 4 from J; bases not matched to a gene: 2. CDR3 length equals 14 residues. The CDR3 sequence is CAWSVGTGVTEAFF. CDR3 coding DNA: TGTGCCTGGAGTGTGGGGACAGGGGTCACTGAAGCTTTCTTT.

Of note for this clonotype: Being one base from a much bigger clone, this may be a read error. The chain joins TRBV7-2 to TRBJ2-1, with 8 nucleotides matching TRBD2. The CDR3 runs 15 residues. CDR1 SGHTA and CDR2 FQGNSA come from the germline V gene. The DNA for the CDR3 is TGTGCCAGCAGTACCGGGGGGGCCTTATACAGTGAGCAGTTCTTC. It yields the protein CASSTGGALYSEQFF.

There are many counts of this clonotype. The J gene is TRBJ1-1, the V gene TRBV6-2 or TRBV6-3; possibly TRBD1 for D (5 bases). V lost 2 bases, J lost 6 bases, and 10 bases lay in between. The CDR3 is made up of 13 amino acids. Germline loops: CDR1 MNHEY, CDR2 SVGEGT. CDR3 in amino acids: CASSYGGRAEAFF. As DNA, the CDR3 is TGTGCCAGCAGTTACGGGGGGAGGGCTGAAGCTTTCTTT.

V is TRBV5-4 and J is TRBJ1-1; perhaps TRBD1 as D (6 bases). With 5 bases removed from V and 8 bases from J, the gap between germline ends came to 19 bases. The germline V gene has CDR1 SGHNT and CDR2 YYREEE (reference sequence). The CDR3 extends over 14 amino acids. This CDR3 is CASRPERGNSEAFF. The CDR3 DNA is TGTGCCAGCAGGCCCGAGAGGGGGAACTCCGAAGCTTTCTTT.

This clonotype was detected many times. This chain uses TRBV5-5 with TRBJ2-7, with a weak D call TRBD1 (5 bases). The CDR3 spans 15 residues. Germline V lookup: CDR1 SGHKS, CDR2 YYEKEE (reference sequence). Trimming cost V 0 bases and J 2 bases, with 12 bases left between them. The CDR3 nucleotides are TGTGCCAGCAGCTTGGTGTCAGGGAAAACCTACGAGCAGTACTTC. Translated: CASSLVSGKTYEQYF.

At least ten counts were recorded for this clonotype. This sequence joins TRBV5-1 and TRBJ2-7; TRBD1 might be the D (6 bases). V lost 3 bases and J lost 1, with 14 bases in between. The CDR3 has 15 amino acids. Germline V gives CDR1 SGHRS, CDR2 YFSETQ. CDR3 amino acids: CASSSFTGSSYEQYF. DNA of the CDR3: TGCGCCAGCAGCTCCTTTACAGGGTCGTCCTACGAGCAGTACTTC.

In its sample, this clonotype was seen many times. The DNA of the CDR3 is TGTGCCAGCAGCTTATCTGGGACCAACTATGGCTACACCTTC. Protein: CASSLSGTNYGYTF. The chain combines TRBV7-9 with TRBJ1-2, with D possibly being TRBD1 (5 bases). Germline CDR1 and CDR2: SEHNR and FQNEAQ (reference sequence). Trimming stripped 2 bases from V and 2 bases from J, with 9 bases between. CDR3 length equals 14 residues.

A few counts support this clonotype. The genes are TRBV12-3 or TRBV12-4 and TRBJ2-7; D not certain. Trimming removed 3 bases from V and 0 bases from J, with 9 bases in between. This CDR3 contains 14 residues. CDR3 sequence: CASSFDDSSYEQYF. The CDR3, as DNA: TGTGCCAGCAGTTTCGACGATAGCTCCTACGAGCAGTACTTC.

At least ten counts were recorded for this clonotype. V usage is TRBV2 and J usage is TRBJ1-6, with a tentative D call TRBD1 (5 bases). This CDR3 is 15 amino acids long. Germline V gives CDR1 SNHLY, CDR2 FYNNEI. V lost 6 bases and J 4 bases, leaving 13 bases between the germline ends. DNA of the CDR3: TGTGCCAGCAGCCCCGGGGCAAATTATAATTCACCCCTCCACTTT. As protein: CASSPGANYNSPLHF.

This clonotype was observed at least ten times. The chain couples TRBV3-1 to TRBJ2-7, with D possibly matching TRBD2 (6 bases). V lost 4 bases and J 2 bases, leaving 9 bases between the germline ends. CDR3 size: 13 residues. Germline loops: CDR1 LGHDT, CDR2 YNNKEL (reference sequence). CDR3 bases: TGTGCCAGCAGCCCGGGGAGGCCCTACGAGCAGTACTTC. This translates into CASSPGRPYEQYF.

This clonotype was observed at least ten times. This chain uses TRBV7-8 with TRBJ1-1; D is unclear. In germline, CDR1 is SGHVS, CDR2 FQNEAQ. This CDR3 comprises 14 residues. V was clipped by 2 bases and J by 1 base, with 8 bases between them. CDR3 in DNA: TGTGCCAGCAGCTTACTGAACCAGAACACTGAAGCTTTCTTT. Its protein is CASSLLNQNTEAFF.

V usage is TRBV5-1 and J usage is TRBJ2-3, with 8 nucleotides matching TRBD2. The CDR3 has 15 residues. Germline-derived CDR1 and CDR2 are SGHRS and YFSETQ. Trimming removed 1 base from V and 2 bases from J; junction bases left unmatched: 3. Written as DNA, the CDR3 is TGCGCCAGCAGCTTGTCTAGCGGGCTCACAGATACGCAGTATTTT. Protein sequence: CASSLSSGLTDTQYF.

This clonotype has ten or more counts. V and J are TRBV27 and TRBJ1-4; 9 positions match TRBD1. The CDR3 spans 16 residues. After removal of 0 bases from V and 8 bases from J, the junction contained 7 bases not matched to a gene. Germline loops: CDR1 MNHEY, CDR2 SMNVEV (reference sequence). The CDR3 loop reads CASSLSEGQGWEKLFF. The CDR3 DNA reads as TGTGCCAGCAGTTTATCGGAGGGACAGGGCTGGGAAAAACTGTTTTTT.

The rearrangement joins TRBV19 to TRBJ2-1, with D possibly matching TRBD1 (6 bases). V was pared by 1 base and J by 3 bases, with 13 bases between. CDR1 and CDR2 from the germline V gene are LNHDA and SQIVND (reference sequence). This CDR3 comprises 16 residues. CDR3 sequence: CASSIGGQGNYNEQFF. CDR3 sequence (DNA): TGTGCCAGTAGTATAGGGGGGCAGGGGAACTACAATGAGCAGTTCTTC.

This clonotype was seen at least ten times. V usage is TRBV20-1 and J usage is TRBJ2-7; 10 bases match TRBD1. CDR3 length: 17 residues. The V gene's germline CDR1 is DFQATT and CDR2 SNEGSKA (reference sequence). V was clipped by 1 base and J by 7 bases; unmatched bases: 16. The CDR3 DNA reads TGCAGTGCTAGAGGGCCCCTTGGGACAGGGGCCCCTAGGGAGCAGTACTTC. Translated: CSARGPLGTGAPREQYF.